This entry lists 6 T cell receptor beta chains sequenced from one sample in a study of T cell responses to AZD1222 COVID-19 vaccine. Clones were read by immunoSEQ multiplex PCR, and TCRdb kept only the in-frame ones, dropping some. The data contain around 200,000 clones, 90% to 95% of them seen just once; the ten biggest clones take up roughly 1.7%. The material was peripheral blood, obtained 28 days after the second AZD1222 dose. The receptors were sampled from an adult who received the AZD1222 COVID-19 vaccine.

CDR3 loop: CASRGPGATEAFF. DNA of the CDR3: TGTGCCAGTCGAGGGCCCGGGGCCACTGAAGCTTTCTTT. The gene calls are TRBV19 and TRBJ1-1; possible D gene TRBD1, 5 bases. V was shortened by 8 bases and J by 4 bases, with 14 bases between the two germline ends. CDR3 size: 13 residues. CDR1 LNHDA and CDR2 SQIVND come from the germline V gene (reference sequence).

The chain links TRBV2 to TRBJ1-1, with 7 positions matching TRBD1. The V and J ends lost 3 bases and 1 base, in that order; junction bases with no gene match: 8. In germline, CDR1 is SNHLY, CDR2 FYNNEI. The length of the CDR3 is 16 residues. The CDR3 DNA reads TGTGCCAGCAGTGATCCCGGGGACAGCTCGAACACTGAAGCTTTCTTT. Residues: CASSDPGDSSNTEAFF. Full variable domain (missing parts from reference TRBV2 and TRBJ1-1): EPEVTQTPSHQVTQMGQEVILRCVPISNHLYFYWYRQILGQKVEFLVSFYNNEISEKSEIFDDQFSVERPDGSNFTLKIRSTKLEDSAMYFCASSDPGDSSNTEAFFGQGTRLTVV.

The V gene is TRBV3-1 (or the pseudogene TRBV3-2), the J gene TRBJ2-6; perhaps TRBD1 as D (7 bases). CDR1 LGHDT and CDR2 YNNKEL come from the germline V gene (reference sequence). Trimming shortened V by 2 bases and J by 0 bases, and 8 bases separated the two germline ends. The CDR3 has 16 amino acids. The CDR3 DNA follows: TGTGCCAGCAGCCAACAGGGGGGCTCTGGGGCCAACGTCCTGACTTTC. Translated, it gives CASSQQGGSGANVLTF.

V and J are TRBV11-3 and TRBJ2-7; D is perhaps TRBD1 (6 bases). The CDR3 consists of 15 residues. CDR1 and CDR2 from the germline V gene are SGHNT and YENEEA. The V gene lost 7 bases and the J gene lost 2 bases, with 18 bases spanning the gap. The CDR3 sequence is CASTPGTSTPYEQYF. CDR3 sequence (DNA): TGTGCCAGCACCCCCGGGACATCAACCCCCTACGAGCAGTACTTC.

V gene TRBV19 combines with J gene TRBJ2-1, with D uncertain. From germline, CDR1 is LNHDA and CDR2 SQIVND (reference sequence). Deletions cut 8 bases from V and 0 bases from J, with 8 bases between. There are 13 residues in the CDR3. This CDR3 reads CASSPSSYNEQFF. The DNA for the CDR3 is TGTGCCAGTTCTCCAAGCTCCTACAATGAGCAGTTCTTC. The whole variable domain, filled in from reference TRBV19 and TRBJ2-1, reads DGGITQSPKYLFRKEGQNVTLSCEQNLNHDAMYWYRQDPGQGLRLIYYSQIVNDFQKGDIAEGYSVSREKKESFPLTVTSAQKNPTAFYLCASSPSSYNEQFFGPGTRLTVL.

The CDR3 DNA reads as TGTGCCAGCAGAACCGGCGGGCAGCCGATGGCCCAGTACTTC. It specifies CASRTGGQPMAQYF. This sequence joins TRBV7-2 and TRBJ2-5; possible D gene TRBD2, 5 bases. CDR3 length: 14 residues. V was trimmed by 6 bases and J by 9 bases, leaving 20 bases between them. Germline CDR1 reads SGHTA; CDR2 reads FQGNSA.